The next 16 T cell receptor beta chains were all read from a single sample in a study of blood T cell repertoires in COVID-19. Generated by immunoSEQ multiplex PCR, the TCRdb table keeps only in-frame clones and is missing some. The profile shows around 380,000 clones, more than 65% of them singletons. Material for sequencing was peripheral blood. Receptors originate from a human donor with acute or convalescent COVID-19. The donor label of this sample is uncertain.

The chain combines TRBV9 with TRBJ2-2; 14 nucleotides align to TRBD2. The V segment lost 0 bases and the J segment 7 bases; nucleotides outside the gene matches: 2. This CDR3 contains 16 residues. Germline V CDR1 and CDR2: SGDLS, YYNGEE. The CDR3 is CASSVGTSGRYGELFF. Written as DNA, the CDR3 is TGTGCCAGCAGCGTAGGGACTAGCGGGAGGTACGGGGAGCTGTTTTTT.

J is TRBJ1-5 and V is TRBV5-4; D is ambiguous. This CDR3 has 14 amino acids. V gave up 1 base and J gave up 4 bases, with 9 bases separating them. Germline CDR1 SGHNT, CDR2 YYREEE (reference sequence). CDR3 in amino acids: CASSLYEENQPQHF. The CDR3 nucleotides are TGTGCCAGCAGCTTGTATGAAGAGAATCAGCCCCAGCATTTT.

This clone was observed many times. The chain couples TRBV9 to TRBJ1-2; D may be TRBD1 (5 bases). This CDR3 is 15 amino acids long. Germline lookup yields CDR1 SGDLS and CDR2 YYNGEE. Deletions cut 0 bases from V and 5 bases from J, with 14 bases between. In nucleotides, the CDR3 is TGTGCCAGCAGCGTAGAGGTCACAGGTCATTATGGCTACACCTTC. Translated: CASSVEVTGHYGYTF.

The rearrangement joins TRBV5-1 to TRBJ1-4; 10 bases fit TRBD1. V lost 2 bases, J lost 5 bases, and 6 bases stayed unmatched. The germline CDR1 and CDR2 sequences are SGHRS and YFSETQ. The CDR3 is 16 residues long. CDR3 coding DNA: TGCGCCAGCAGCTTAGGCGGACAGGGGGAGAATGAAAAACTGTTTTTT. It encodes CASSLGGQGENEKLFF.

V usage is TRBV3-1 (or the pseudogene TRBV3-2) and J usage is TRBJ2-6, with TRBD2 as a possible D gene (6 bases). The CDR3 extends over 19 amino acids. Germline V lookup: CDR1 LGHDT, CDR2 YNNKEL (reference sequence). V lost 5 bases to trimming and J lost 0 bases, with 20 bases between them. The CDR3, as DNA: TGTGCCAGCAGCAGGGAGGTGGGCAGCACATCCTCTGGGGCCAACGTCCTGACTTTC. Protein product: CASSREVGSTSSGANVLTF.

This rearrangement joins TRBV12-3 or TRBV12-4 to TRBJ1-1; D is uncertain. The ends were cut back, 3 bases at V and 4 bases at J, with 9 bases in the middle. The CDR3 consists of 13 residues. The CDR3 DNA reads TGTGCCAGCAGTTTCTCCCTGCGCACTGAAGCTTTCTTT. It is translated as CASSFSLRTEAFF.

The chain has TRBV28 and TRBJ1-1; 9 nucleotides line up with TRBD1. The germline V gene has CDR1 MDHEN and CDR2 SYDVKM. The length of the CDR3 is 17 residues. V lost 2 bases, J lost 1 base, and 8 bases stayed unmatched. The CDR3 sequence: CASSLPLGTGPNTEAFF. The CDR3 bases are TGTGCCAGCAGTTTACCCCTCGGGACAGGGCCGAACACTGAAGCTTTCTTT.

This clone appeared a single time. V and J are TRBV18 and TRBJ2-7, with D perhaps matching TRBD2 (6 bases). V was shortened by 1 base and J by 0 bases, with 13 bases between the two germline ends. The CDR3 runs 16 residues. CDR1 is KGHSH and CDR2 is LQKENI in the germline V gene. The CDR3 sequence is CASSPRNSGSSYEQYF. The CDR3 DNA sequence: TGTGCCAGCTCACCACGGAATAGCGGTAGCTCCTACGAGCAGTACTTC.

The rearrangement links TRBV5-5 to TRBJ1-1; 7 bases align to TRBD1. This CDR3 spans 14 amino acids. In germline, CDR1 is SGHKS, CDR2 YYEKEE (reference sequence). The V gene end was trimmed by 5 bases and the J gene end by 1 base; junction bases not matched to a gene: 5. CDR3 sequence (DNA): TGTGCCAGCAGTACCCAGGGGGGGAACACTGAAGCTTTCTTT. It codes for CASSTQGGNTEAFF.

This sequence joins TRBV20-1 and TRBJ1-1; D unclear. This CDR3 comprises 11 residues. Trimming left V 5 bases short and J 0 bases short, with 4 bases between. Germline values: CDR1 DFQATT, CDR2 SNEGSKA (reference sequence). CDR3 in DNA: TGCAGTGCTTATGTGAACACTGAAGCTTTCTTT. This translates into CSAYVNTEAFF.

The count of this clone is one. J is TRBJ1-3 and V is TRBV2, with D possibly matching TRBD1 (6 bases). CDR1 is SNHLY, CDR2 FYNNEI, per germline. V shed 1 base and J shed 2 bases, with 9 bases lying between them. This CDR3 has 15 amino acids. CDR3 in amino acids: CASSEGQAPGNTIYF. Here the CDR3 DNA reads TGTGCCAGCAGTGAAGGACAGGCACCTGGAAACACCATATATTTT.

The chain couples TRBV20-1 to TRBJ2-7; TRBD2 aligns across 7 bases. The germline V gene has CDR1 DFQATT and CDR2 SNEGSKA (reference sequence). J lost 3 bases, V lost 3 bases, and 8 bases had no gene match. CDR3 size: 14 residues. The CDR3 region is CSASGGTTIYEQYF. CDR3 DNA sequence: TGCAGTGCTAGTGGCGGGACTACTATCTACGAGCAGTACTTC.

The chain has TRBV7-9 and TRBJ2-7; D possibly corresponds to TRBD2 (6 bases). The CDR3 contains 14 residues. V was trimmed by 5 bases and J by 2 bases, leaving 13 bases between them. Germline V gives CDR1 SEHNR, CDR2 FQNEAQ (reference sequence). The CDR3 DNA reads TGTGCCAGCAGCCCGGGCGGGGTGCCCTACGAGCAGTACTTC. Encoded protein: CASSPGGVPYEQYF.

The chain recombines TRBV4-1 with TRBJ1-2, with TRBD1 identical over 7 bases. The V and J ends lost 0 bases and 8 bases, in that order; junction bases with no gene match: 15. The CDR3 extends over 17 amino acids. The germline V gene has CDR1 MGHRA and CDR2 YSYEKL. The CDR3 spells CASSQEGTASFPYGYTF. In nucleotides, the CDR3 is TGCGCCAGCAGCCAAGAAGGGACAGCCAGTTTTCCCTACGGCTACACCTTC.

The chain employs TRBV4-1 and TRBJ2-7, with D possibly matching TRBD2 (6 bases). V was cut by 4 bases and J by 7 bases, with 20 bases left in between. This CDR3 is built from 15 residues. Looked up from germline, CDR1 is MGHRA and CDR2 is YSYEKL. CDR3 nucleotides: TGCGCCAGCAGCCCACTAGCAGGGCGTTCGGGGGAGCAGTACTTC. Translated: CASSPLAGRSGEQYF.

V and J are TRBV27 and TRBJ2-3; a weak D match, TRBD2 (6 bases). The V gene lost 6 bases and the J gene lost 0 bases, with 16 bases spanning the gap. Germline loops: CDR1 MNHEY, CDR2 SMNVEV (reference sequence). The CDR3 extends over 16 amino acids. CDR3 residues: CASRDWGGLSTDTQYF. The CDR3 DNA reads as TGTGCCAGCAGAGACTGGGGAGGATTAAGCACAGATACGCAGTATTTT.